This is a list of T cell receptor beta chains from one sample in a study of cytomegalovirus exposure and HLA in healthy donors. Repertoires were generated with immunoSEQ multiplex PCR, while TCRdb's copy carries only in-frame clones and drops some. The sample contains approximately 120,000 clones, approximately 82% of which appear only once. The material sequenced was PBMCs. These receptors came from a man aged 18 to 30 in good health and CMV-seropositive. CDR3s include the opening cysteine and the closing phenylalanine or tryptophan. The D gene is left open where the match is weak. Clone sizes are given selectively: once, few, many, or a class where the clone is expanded.

D gene	V gene	clone size	J gene	CDR3 protein	CDR3 DNA
TRBD1	TRBV12-5	NA	TRBJ2-1	CASGKGTGLYNEQFF	TGTGCTAGTGGTAAAGGGACAGGGTTATACAATGAGCAGTTCTTC
NA	TRBV9	NA	TRBJ1-1	CASSVGGRGNTEAFF	TGTGCCAGCAGCGTAGGAGGTCGAGGGAACACTGAAGCTTTCTTT
TRBD1	TRBV19	NA	TRBJ2-2	CASRLGTVDTGELFF	TGTGCCAGTAGACTAGGGACAGTTGACACCGGGGAGCTGTTTTTT
NA	TRBV2	NA	TRBJ1-1	CANTTGRGTEAFF	TGTGCCAACACAACCGGGCGGGGCACTGAAGCTTTCTTT
NA	TRBV30	NA	TRBJ1-5	CAWRSGPAQPQHF	TGTGCCTGGAGGTCAGGGCCGGCTCAGCCCCAGCATTTT
NA	TRBV2	NA	TRBJ2-7	CASSEDGSNYEQYF	TGTGCCAGCAGTGAAGATGGGAGCAATTACGAGCAGTACTTC
NA	TRBV10-3	NA	TRBJ1-6	CAISRTESSYNSPLHF	TGTGCCATCAGTCGGACAGAGAGCTCCTATAATTCACCCCTCCACTTT
NA	TRBV6-5	NA	TRBJ1-2	CASSSPLVANYGYTF	TGTGCCAGCAGCTCTCCCCTCGTAGCTAACTATGGCTACACCTTC
NA	TRBV30	NA	TRBJ2-1	CAWSVLGDEQFF	TGTGCCTGGAGTGTACTGGGCGATGAGCAGTTCTTC
NA	TRBV9	NA	TRBJ2-1	CASSVAGSYNEQFF	TGTGCCAGCAGCGTAGCAGGCTCCTACAATGAGCAGTTCTTC
TRBD1	TRBV5-1	NA	TRBJ2-7	CASSDRVVYEQYF	TGCGCCAGCAGTGACAGGGTGGTATACGAGCAGTACTTC
NA	TRBV19	NA	TRBJ2-1	CASSIAPGLPNEQFF	TGTGCCAGTAGTATAGCTCCGGGACTCCCCAATGAGCAGTTCTTC
NA	TRBV4-1	NA	TRBJ2-2	CASSQGPQDTGELFF	TGCGCCAGCAGCCAGGGGCCCCAGGACACCGGGGAGCTGTTTTTT
NA	TRBV29-1	NA	TRBJ2-7	CSVASALSYEQYF	TGCAGCGTGGCTAGCGCCCTCTCCTACGAGCAGTACTTC
NA	TRBV9	NA	TRBJ1-4	CASSCRRFNEKLFF	TGTGCCAGCAGCTGTCGCCGGTTTAATGAAAAACTGTTTTTT
TRBD2	TRBV2	many	TRBJ2-1	CASSERVAGGPHSYNEQFF	TGTGCCAGCAGTGAAAGAGTAGCGGGGGGGCCGCACTCCTACAATGAGCAGTTCTTC
NA	TRBV30	NA	TRBJ1-2	CASAINPASGYTF	TGTGCCTCAGCCATCAACCCAGCGTCTGGCTACACCTTC
TRBD2	TRBV18	NA	TRBJ2-2	CASSPGLAGANTGELFF	TGTGCCAGCTCCCCGGGACTAGCGGGGGCGAACACCGGGGAGCTGTTTTTT
NA	TRBV25-1	NA	TRBJ1-4	CASQTATNEKLFF	TGTGCCAGTCAGACAGCAACTAATGAAAAACTGTTTTTT
TRBD1	TRBV11-2	NA	TRBJ1-2	CASSWGQGYGYTF	TGTGCCAGCAGCTGGGGACAGGGCTATGGCTACACCTTC
NA	TRBV29-1	few	TRBJ2-7	CSVEAGSYEQYF	TGCAGCGTTGAAGCAGGCTCCTACGAGCAGTACTTC
NA	TRBV10-3	NA	TRBJ1-5	CAISDASGSNQPQHF	TGTGCCATCAGTGACGCCTCAGGGAGCAATCAGCCCCAGCATTTT
NA	TRBV5-1	NA	TRBJ1-2	CATAPYPALTEPANYGYTF	TGCGCCACCGCACCTTATCCCGCCTTAACTGAACCTGCTAACTATGGCTACACCTTC
NA	TRBV11-2	NA	TRBJ2-3	CASSFGRGYWTDTQYF	TGTGCCAGCAGCTTTGGCAGGGGATATTGGACAGATACGCAGTATTTT
TRBD2	TRBV4-2	NA	TRBJ2-1	CASSQAGAGGPDNEQFF	TGTGCCAGCAGCCAAGCTGGGGCGGGGGGGCCGGACAATGAGCAGTTCTTC
TRBD2	TRBV11-2	NA	TRBJ2-1	CASSLVGRSGEGHEQFF	TGTGCCAGCAGCTTAGTAGGTCGCAGCGGGGAGGGCCATGAGCAGTTCTTC
NA	TRBV29-1	few	TRBJ1-2	CSVEDQVTGKDYGYTF	TGCAGCGTTGAAGATCAGGTTACAGGGAAAGACTATGGCTACACCTTC
NA	TRBV18	NA	TRBJ1-5	CASSPQQSRGNQPQHF	TGTGCCAGCTCACCGCAGCAATCCCGGGGGAATCAGCCCCAGCATTTT
TRBD1	TRBV6-6	NA	TRBJ1-1	CASSYPGTGGTEAFF	TGTGCCAGCAGTTACCCAGGGACAGGGGGCACTGAAGCTTTCTTT
NA	TRBV7-9	NA	TRBJ1-4	CASSSTTGRGEKLFF	TGTGCCAGCAGCTCAACTACAGGGCGAGGAGAAAAACTGTTTTTT
NA	TRBV28	NA	TRBJ1-1	CASTRGDISTEDFF	TGTGCCAGCACCCGCGGCGATATCAGCACTGAAGATTTCTTT
NA	TRBV10-1	NA	TRBJ2-1	CASSLTAYGQFF	TGCGCCAGCAGCCTTACAGCCTACGGGCAGTTCTTC
NA	TRBV21-1	NA	TRBJ2-1	CASSRGQFNEQFF	TGTGCCAGCAGCAGGGGACAGTTCAATGAGCAGTTCTTC
TRBD2	TRBV4-1	once	TRBJ2-1	CASSPGTTYNEQFF	TGCGCCAGCAGCCCTGGGACTACCTACAATGAGCAGTTCTTC
TRBD1	TRBV30	NA	TRBJ2-7	CAWSRLDRVSHEQYF	TGTGCCTGGAGTCGCCTCGACAGGGTAAGCCACGAGCAGTACTTC
TRBD1	TRBV9	NA	TRBJ1-2	CASSHPTGGVYYGYTF	TGTGCCAGCAGCCACCCGACAGGGGGCGTGTACTATGGCTACACCTTC
NA	TRBV19	NA	TRBJ1-2	CASSETVGRRYGYTF	TGTGCCAGTAGTGAGACAGTTGGACGACGATATGGCTACACCTTC
TRBD2	TRBV28	NA	TRBJ2-1	CATSYGVTSGGDNEQFF	TGTGCCACCTCTTACGGGGTCACTAGCGGGGGGGACAATGAGCAGTTCTTC
NA	TRBV19	NA	TRBJ1-5	CASSMGGESNQPQHF	TGTGCCAGTAGTATGGGGGGGGAAAGCAATCAGCCCCAGCATTTT
NA	TRBV15	once	TRBJ1-5	CATSRDPGGNQPQHF	TGTGCCACCAGCAGAGATCCAGGCGGGAATCAGCCCCAGCATTTT
NA	TRBV19	NA	TRBJ2-7	CASSKEIRREQYF	TGTGCCAGTAGTAAAGAGATAAGGAGGGAGCAGTACTTC
NA	TRBV5-1	few	TRBJ2-7	CASSSGQSYEQYF	TGCGCCAGCAGCTCAGGACAGTCCTACGAGCAGTACTTC
NA	TRBV28	NA	TRBJ2-3	CASSSGTEGDTQYF	TGTGCCAGCAGTTCCGGGACGGAGGGGGATACGCAGTATTTT
TRBD1	TRBV19	NA	TRBJ1-1	CASDTGGITEAFF	TGTGCCAGTGACACAGGGGGTATCACTGAAGCTTTCTTT
TRBD1	TRBV6-1	NA	TRBJ1-2	CASSENLQGAYGYTF	TGTGCCAGCAGTGAAAACCTACAGGGGGCCTATGGCTACACCTTC
TRBD2	TRBV2	NA	TRBJ2-3	CARTTSGGRTDTQYF	TGTGCCAGGACTACTAGCGGGGGGCGCACAGATACGCAGTATTTT